Listed below are T cell receptor beta chains from one sample, sequenced in a study of technical replicates of blood from a few donors. Generated by immunoSEQ multiplex PCR, the TCRdb table keeps only in-frame clones and is missing some. The sample shows 65,000 to 90,000 clones, 94% of them seen only once. The sequenced sample consisted of T cells isolated from PBMCs. Every receptor here comes from a human donor in good health. The CDR3 runs from the conserved cysteine through the conserved F or W. The order of the fields is clone size, D gene, V gene, J gene, CDR3 DNA, CDR3 protein. The D gene is left open where the match is weak. Some rows have no size entry. The others give once, few or many, or a class for an expanded clone.

.	.	TRBV30	TRBJ2-7	TGTGCCTGGAGTGGAGAGACATCCCCCTCCTACGAGCAGTACTTC	CAWSGETSPSYEQYF
.	TRBD2	TRBV7-9	TRBJ2-3	TGTGCCAGCAGCTTAGGGCCTAGCGGAACCACAGATACGCAGTATTTT	CASSLGPSGTTDTQYF
.	TRBD1	TRBV6-5	TRBJ1-1	TGTGCCAGCAGCCCCGGACAGGGGATCAGCACTGAAGCTTTCTTT	CASSPGQGISTEAFF
.	TRBD2	TRBV5-1	TRBJ2-5	TGCGCCAGCAGCTCCTGGACTAGCGGGGCCCAAGAGACCCAGTACTTC	CASSSWTSGAQETQYF
.	TRBD1	TRBV28	TRBJ2-1	TGTGCCAGCAGTTCCGTAGGACAGGGGGCCGACAATGAGCAGTTCTTC	CASSSVGQGADNEQFF
.	.	TRBV6-1	TRBJ1-1	TGTGCCAGCAGTGAAGCGTGGCGGGATATGGTCAACACTGAAGCTTTCTTT	CASSEAWRDMVNTEAFF
.	TRBD1	TRBV5-1	TRBJ1-2	TGCGCCAGCAGCTTGTCGGGACAGGGGGCGGATGGCTACACCTTC	CASSLSGQGADGYTF
.	.	TRBV4-1	TRBJ2-3	TGCGCCAGCAGCCCAGTCACACGGGGTAGTGATACGCAGTATTTT	CASSPVTRGSDTQYF
.	.	TRBV29-1	TRBJ2-3	TGCAGCGTTGAAGATTCGGGGATAGATACGCAGTATTTT	CSVEDSGIDTQYF
.	TRBD1	TRBV19	TRBJ2-7	TGTGCCAGTAGTCCCCAGCCAGGGGGTATCTACGAGCAGTACTTC	CASSPQPGGIYEQYF
.	TRBD1	TRBV18	TRBJ2-7	TGTGCCAGCTCACAGGGACAGGGGGCTTCGTACGAGCAGTACTTC	CASSQGQGASYEQYF
once	.	TRBV28	TRBJ1-4	TGTGCCAGCAGTAAACAGGGAGCACTTGAAAAACTGTTTTTT	CASSKQGALEKLFF
.	.	TRBV29-1	TRBJ1-2	TGCAGCGTTGAAGATAGGAGGGGCTACACCTTC	CSVEDRRGYTF
.	.	TRBV30	TRBJ1-5	TGTGCCTGGAGTGCCTCAGACTTCAGAAATCAGCCCCAGCATTTT	CAWSASDFRNQPQHF
.	.	TRBV14	TRBJ2-1	TGTGCCAGCACCGCCTTCGCGGACAGTTCCTACAATGAGCAGTTCTTC	CASTAFADSSYNEQFF
.	TRBD1	TRBV27	TRBJ1-2	TGTGCCAGCAGTTTATTCTCGGGACAGGGTCTTAGCTATGGCTACACCTTC	CASSLFSGQGLSYGYTF
.	.	TRBV27	TRBJ2-1	TGTGCCAGCATAGGCCCAGGGAAGGACAATGAGCAGTTCTTC	CASIGPGKDNEQFF
.	.	TRBV28	TRBJ2-5	TGTGCCAGCGGCCGGGTTACATCCTGGGTGTGGGAGACCCAGTACTTC	CASGRVTSWVWETQYF
.	TRBD2	TRBV18	TRBJ2-1	TGTGCCAGCTCACCGGCTAGCGGGATTAAGGATGAGCAGTTCTTC	CASSPASGIKDEQFF
.	TRBD1	TRBV5-6	TRBJ2-7	TGTGCCAGCCCGGGACAGATAACCTACGAGCAGTACTTC	CASPGQITYEQYF
.	.	TRBV28	TRBJ1-5	TGTGCCAGCAGTTTAGTGCAGGGGTTGCTTGTTAGCAATCAGCCCCAGCATTTT	CASSLVQGLLVSNQPQHF
.	TRBD2	TRBV29-1	TRBJ2-1	TGCAGCGTTTGGGAGGGTACTCGGGAGCAGTTCTTC	CSVWEGTREQFF
.	.	TRBV6-5	TRBJ1-1	TGTGCCAGCAGTCCCCAGGGCATTGGAGAAGCTTTCTTT	CASSPQGIGEAFF
.	TRBD1	TRBV4-2	TRBJ1-1	TGTGCCAGCAGCTGGGACAGGAACACTGAAGCTTTCTTT	CASSWDRNTEAFF
once	TRBD1	TRBV19	TRBJ1-1	TGTGCCAGTAGGTCAGGGGGCCGGCCTGAAGCTTTCTTT	CASRSGGRPEAFF
.	.	TRBV18	TRBJ1-5	TGTGCCAGCTCACCGGCCCCCAGGGAGGGTCAGCCCCAGCATTTT	CASSPAPREGQPQHF
.	TRBD1	TRBV28	TRBJ2-2	TGTGCCAGCATCGATGACAGGGCGGACGGGGAGCTGTTTTTT	CASIDDRADGELFF
.	.	TRBV9	TRBJ2-1	TGTGCCAGCAGCTTGGACTCCGGCTCCTACAATGAGCAGTTCTTC	CASSLDSGSYNEQFF
.	TRBD1	TRBV5-6	TRBJ2-2	TGTGCCACTCTTGGGACAGGGGTAGGTTCGCCCGGGGAGCTGTTTTTT	CATLGTGVGSPGELFF
.	TRBD1	TRBV15	TRBJ1-1	TGTGCCACCAGCAGGGACAGGGCGGTCAACACTGAAGCTTTCTTT	CATSRDRAVNTEAFF
once	TRBD1	TRBV6-1	TRBJ1-1	TGTGCCAGCAGCGCGATTAGACAGGGGAAAACTGAAGCTTTCTTT	CASSAIRQGKTEAFF
.	TRBD2	TRBV5-1	TRBJ2-1	TGCGCCAGCAGCTTTAGCGGGAGGAATAATGAGCAGTTCTTC	CASSFSGRNNEQFF
.	TRBD2	TRBV25-1	TRBJ2-5	TGTGCCAGCAGTGTACTAGCGGGAGGGCCCTCATCAGAGACCCAGTACTTC	CASSVLAGGPSSETQYF
.	.	TRBV5-6	TRBJ1-1	TGTGCCAGCAGCTATACAGTAGGAACTGAAGCTTTCTTT	CASSYTVGTEAFF
.	TRBD2	TRBV4-1	TRBJ2-7	TGCGCCAGCAGCCAGGACAGTCTAGCGGGAGCCTACGAGCAGTACTTC	CASSQDSLAGAYEQYF
.	.	TRBV19	TRBJ1-5	TGTGCCAGTACCCCCAGGGAAAATCAGCCCCAGCATTTT	CASTPRENQPQHF
.	TRBD2	TRBV10-3	TRBJ2-7	TGTGCCATCAGTGAGTCAAGAGGGGGACTAGCGTCAGGGTACGAGCAGTACTTC	CAISESRGGLASGYEQYF
.	.	TRBV7-2	TRBJ2-1	TGTGCCAGCAGCCATAGGGGGGGGGTAAGGGGCAATGAGCAGTTCTTC	CASSHRGGVRGNEQFF
.	.	TRBV11-3	TRBJ2-1	TGTGCCAGCAGCTTAGGGACTCTTAATGAGCAGTTCTTC	CASSLGTLNEQFF
.	TRBD1	TRBV30	TRBJ2-3	TGTGCCTGGCGCCCCCGGGACAGTCCTTACACAGATACGCAGTATTTT	CAWRPRDSPYTDTQYF
.	TRBD1	TRBV5-1	TRBJ1-1	TGCGCCAGCAGCTTGGGGACAGGGTACACTGAAGCTTTCTTT	CASSLGTGYTEAFF
.	.	TRBV28	TRBJ1-2	TGTGCCAGCAGTTTTAAGAACTACTATGGCTACACCTTC	CASSFKNYYGYTF
.	TRBD1	TRBV27	TRBJ1-2	TGTGCCAGCACTAGGACAGGAGAAGAGGTTGGGGGCTACACCTTC	CASTRTGEEVGGYTF
.	.	TRBV13	TRBJ1-5	TGTGCCAGCAGCCTCTCTGGGACCGGGGGGAATCAGCCCCAGCATTTT	CASSLSGTGGNQPQHF
.	TRBD1	TRBV15	TRBJ1-4	TGTGCCACCAGCCAGGGGGACAGGTACGATGAAAAACTGTTTTTT	CATSQGDRYDEKLFF
.	TRBD2	TRBV18	TRBJ2-5	TGTGCCAGCTCACCCCCAAGGACTAGTTTGGAGACCCAGTACTTC	CASSPPRTSLETQYF
.	.	TRBV12-1	TRBJ2-3	TGTGCCAGCAGCTTAAGGGGACTTTACGACACAGATACGCAGTATTTT	CASSLRGLYDTDTQYF
.	.	TRBV4-1	TRBJ2-1	TGCGCCAGCAGCCAAGTAGTTGCGAGGGCCAATGAGCAGTTCTTC	CASSQVVARANEQFF
.	.	TRBV4-1	TRBJ2-7	TGCGCCAGCAGCCAAGTAAAGTCCAGGGCTTACGAGCAGTACTTC	CASSQVKSRAYEQYF
.	TRBD1	TRBV5-6	TRBJ1-4	TGTGCCAGCAGCCCCCCCCCGGGACAGAAGGTTGCAACTAATGAAAAACTGTTTTTT	CASSPPPGQKVATNEKLFF
.	TRBD1	TRBV29-1	TRBJ2-3	TGCAGCGCCGACAGGGGAGGTACAGATACGCAGTATTTT	CSADRGGTDTQYF
.	.	TRBV10-3	TRBJ2-5	TGTGCCATCAGTGAAGCTAGGGGAGAGACCCAGTACTTC	CAISEARGETQYF
few	TRBD1	TRBV7-6	TRBJ1-2	TGTGCCAGCAGCAAACAGGACAGGGCATTCTATGGCTACACCTTC	CASSKQDRAFYGYTF